The TCR beta chain described here comes from a study of CD8+ T cells in alopecia areata. Noted treatment: oral pan-JAK inhibitor, 5-10 mg twice daily. Per germline, CDR1 SEHNR and CDR2 FQNEAQ (reference sequence). This CDR3 has 12 residues. Trimming took 1 base from V and 3 from J, leaving 4 bases between them. The sequencing template was cDNA reverse transcribed from extracted RNA. Profiling relied on immunoSEQ multiplex PCR, and the TCRdb table lists in-frame clones only, not all of them. The data contain 75,000 to 80,000 clones, about 71% of them singletons. The clonotype comes from a human donor with alopecia areata. This sample comprised CD8+ T cells sorted from blood, obtained at week 24, from a patient treated with tofacitinib. V usage is TRBV7-9 and J usage is TRBJ2-7; the D is unclear. The CDR3 is CASSLDHYEQYF. The CDR3 nucleotides read TGTGCCAGCAGCTTAGACCACTACGAGCAGTACTTC.